The 9 T cell receptor beta chains below all came from one sample that was sequenced in a study of blood T cell repertoires in COVID-19. This table comes from immunoSEQ multiplex PCR, and its TCRdb copy is limited to in-frame clones, with some not included. The table has about 90,000 clones, around 87% seen once. The specimen sequenced was peripheral blood. Every receptor here comes from a human donor in a cohort sampled during active COVID-19.

This clone was recorded once. The chain is built from TRBV4-2 and TRBJ2-1; TRBD1 is a possible D gene (5 bases). This CDR3 is built from 11 residues. Germline values: CDR1 LGHNA, CDR2 YNFKEQ. V gave up 3 bases and J gave up 9 bases, with 6 bases separating them. Here the CDR3 reads CASSHRVEQFF. The CDR3 DNA follows: TGTGCCAGCAGCCACAGGGTTGAGCAGTTCTTC.

The chain couples TRBV11-2 to TRBJ2-5, with 8 bases lining up with TRBD1. Germline V gene lookup returns CDR1 SGHAT and CDR2 FQNNGV. V was pared by 3 bases and J by 4 bases, with 7 bases of the junction left unmatched. This CDR3 spans 15 amino acids. The CDR3 DNA follows: TGTGCCAGCAGCTTCAGGGGGCGCGTTGGAGAGACCCAGTACTTC. Translated: CASSFRGRVGETQYF.

V and J are TRBV14 and TRBJ1-1; D gene unclear. V was pared by 3 bases and J by 5 bases, with 7 bases between. Germline V gives CDR1 SGHDN, CDR2 FVKESK. The CDR3 spans 12 residues. The CDR3, as DNA: TGTGCCAGCAGCCACCTCGGTACTGAAGCTTTCTTT. Translated, it gives CASSHLGTEAFF. Full variable domain (missing parts from reference TRBV14 and TRBJ1-1): EAGVTQFPSHSVIEKGQTVTLRCDPISGHDNLYWYRRVMGKEIKFLLHFVKESKQDESGMPNNRFLAERTGGTYSTLKVQPAELEDSGVYFCASSHLGTEAFFGQGTRLTVV.

The chain is built from TRBV5-5 and TRBJ2-7; 8 bases are a match to TRBD1. The ends lost 4 bases at V and 2 bases at J; junction bases unmatched: 8. From germline, CDR1 is SGHKS and CDR2 YYEKEE (reference sequence). The CDR3 runs 15 residues. The CDR3 sequence: CASSGKGTGTYEQYF. Written as DNA, the CDR3 is TGTGCCAGCAGCGGCAAAGGGACAGGTACCTACGAGCAGTACTTC.

V gene TRBV6-5 combines with J gene TRBJ2-5, with 7 bases that match TRBD1. The J segment lost 5 bases and the V segment lost 0 bases, leaving 6 bases of the junction unmatched. The CDR3 is 15 amino acids. Germline CDR1 MNHEY, CDR2 SVGAGI. The CDR3 DNA follows: TGTGCCAGCAGTTACTCGACAGGGATTGGGGAGACCCAGTACTTC. Protein product: CASSYSTGIGETQYF.

The chain uses TRBV9 and TRBJ1-2, with D unresolved. CDR1 is SGDLS and CDR2 is YYNGEE in the germline V gene. The V end lost 4 bases, the J end lost 4 bases, and 14 bases lay between the germline ends. The CDR3 contains 14 residues. CDR3 coding DNA: TGTGCCAGCAGCCCCGAGTTCAGGCGCTATGGCTACACCTTC. Amino acid sequence: CASSPEFRRYGYTF.

The chain joins TRBV4-1 to TRBJ1-2; D gene unclear. The CDR3 spans 15 residues. CDR1 and CDR2 (germline): MGHRA, YSYEKL. Trimming cost V 1 base and J 4 bases, with 13 bases left between them. The CDR3 DNA is TGCGCCAGCAGCCAAGGCGGCACGAGAACCTATGGCTACACCTTC. Its translation is CASSQGGTRTYGYTF.

This clone was detected a few times. This sequence joins TRBV28 and TRBJ2-5; no clear D. CDR1 and CDR2 (germline): MDHEN, SYDVKM. The CDR3 runs to 11 residues. V lost 7 bases and J 5 bases, leaving 8 bases between the germline ends. DNA of the CDR3: TGTGCCAGCACCCTCGGGGAGACCCAGTACTTC. Amino acid sequence: CASTLGETQYF.

The chain uses TRBV6-5 and TRBJ1-1; TRBD1 matches at 9 bases. CDR3 length equals 15 residues. V dropped 0 bases and J dropped 11; count of bases not matched to a gene: 10. CDR1 and CDR2 (germline): MNHEY, SVGAGI. The CDR3 DNA follows: TGTGCCAGCAGTTACTCAAGCCGGGACAGGGCGATGGCTTTCTTT. Protein: CASSYSSRDRAMAFF.